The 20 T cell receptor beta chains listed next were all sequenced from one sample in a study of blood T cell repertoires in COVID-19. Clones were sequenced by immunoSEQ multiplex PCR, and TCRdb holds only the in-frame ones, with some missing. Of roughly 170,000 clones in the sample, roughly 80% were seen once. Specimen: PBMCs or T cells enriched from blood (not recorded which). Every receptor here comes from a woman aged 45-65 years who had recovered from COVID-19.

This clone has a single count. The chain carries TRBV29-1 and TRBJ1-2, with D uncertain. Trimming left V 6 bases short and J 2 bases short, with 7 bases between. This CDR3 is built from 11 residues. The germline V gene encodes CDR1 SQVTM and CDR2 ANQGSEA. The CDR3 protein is CSVEDNYGYTF. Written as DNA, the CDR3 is TGCAGCGTGGAGGACAACTATGGCTACACCTTC.

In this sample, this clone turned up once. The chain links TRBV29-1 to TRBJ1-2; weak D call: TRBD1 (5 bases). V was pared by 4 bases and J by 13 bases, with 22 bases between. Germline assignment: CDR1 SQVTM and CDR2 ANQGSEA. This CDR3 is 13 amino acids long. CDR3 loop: CSVGAQETAPRTF. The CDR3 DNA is TGCAGCGTTGGGGCCCAAGAGACAGCCCCTCGCACCTTC.

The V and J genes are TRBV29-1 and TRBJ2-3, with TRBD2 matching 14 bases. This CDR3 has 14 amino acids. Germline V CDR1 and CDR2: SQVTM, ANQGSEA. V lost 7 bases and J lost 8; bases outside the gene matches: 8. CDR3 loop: CSDQGTSGRRTQYF. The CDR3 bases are TGCAGCGACCAAGGGACTAGCGGGAGACGTACGCAGTATTTT.

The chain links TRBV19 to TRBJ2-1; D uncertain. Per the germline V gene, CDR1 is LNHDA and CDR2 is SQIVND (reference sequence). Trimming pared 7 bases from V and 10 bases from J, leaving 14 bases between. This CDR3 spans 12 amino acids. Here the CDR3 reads CASTNSLMEQFF. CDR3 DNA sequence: TGTGCCAGTACGAACTCCCTCATGGAGCAGTTCTTC. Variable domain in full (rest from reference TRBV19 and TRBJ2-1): DGGITQSPKYLFRKEGQNVTLSCEQNLNHDAMYWYRQDPGQGLRLIYYSQIVNDFQKGDIAEGYSVSREKKESFPLTVTSAQKNPTAFYLCASTNSLMEQFFGPGTRLTVL.

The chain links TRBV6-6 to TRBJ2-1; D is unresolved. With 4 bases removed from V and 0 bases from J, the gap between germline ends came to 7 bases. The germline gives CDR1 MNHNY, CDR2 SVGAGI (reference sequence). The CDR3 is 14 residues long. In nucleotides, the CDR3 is TGTGCCAGCAGTTCCGCTAGCTCCTACAATGAGCAGTTCTTC. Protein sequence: CASSSASSYNEQFF.

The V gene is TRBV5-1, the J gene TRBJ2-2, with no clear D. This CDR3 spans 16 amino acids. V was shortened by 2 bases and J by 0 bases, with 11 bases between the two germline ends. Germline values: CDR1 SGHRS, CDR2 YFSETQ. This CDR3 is CASSLSSGANTGELFF. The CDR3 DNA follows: TGCGCCAGCAGCTTATCATCCGGAGCGAACACCGGGGAGCTGTTTTTT.

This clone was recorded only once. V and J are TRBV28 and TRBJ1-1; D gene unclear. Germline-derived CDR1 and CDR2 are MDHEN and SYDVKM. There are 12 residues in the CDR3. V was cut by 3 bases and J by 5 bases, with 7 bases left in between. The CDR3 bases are TGTGCCAGCAGTTTGACTCATACTGAAGCTTTCTTT. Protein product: CASSLTHTEAFF.

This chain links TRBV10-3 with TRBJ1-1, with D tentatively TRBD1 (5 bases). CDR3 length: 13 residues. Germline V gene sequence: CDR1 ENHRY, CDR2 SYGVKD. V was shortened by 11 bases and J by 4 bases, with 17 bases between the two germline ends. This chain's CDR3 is CALGGETGTEAFF. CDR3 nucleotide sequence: TGTGCCTTGGGAGGGGAGACGGGCACTGAAGCTTTCTTT.

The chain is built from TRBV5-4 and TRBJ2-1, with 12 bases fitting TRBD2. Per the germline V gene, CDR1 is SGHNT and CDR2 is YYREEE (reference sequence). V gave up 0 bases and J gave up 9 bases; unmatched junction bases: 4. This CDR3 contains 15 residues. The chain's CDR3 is CASSLETSGRSEQFF. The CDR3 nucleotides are TGTGCCAGCAGCTTGGAGACTAGCGGGAGAAGTGAGCAGTTCTTC.

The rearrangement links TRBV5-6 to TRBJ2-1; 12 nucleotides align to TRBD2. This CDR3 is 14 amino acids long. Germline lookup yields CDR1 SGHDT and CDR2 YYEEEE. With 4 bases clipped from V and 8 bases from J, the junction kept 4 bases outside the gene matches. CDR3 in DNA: TGTGCCAGCAGCCCTAGCGGGAGGGCCTATGAGCAGTTCTTC. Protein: CASSPSGRAYEQFF.

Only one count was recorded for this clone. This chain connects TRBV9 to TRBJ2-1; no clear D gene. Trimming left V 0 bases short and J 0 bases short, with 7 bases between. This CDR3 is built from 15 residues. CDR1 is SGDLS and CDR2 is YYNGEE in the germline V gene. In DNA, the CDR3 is TGTGCCAGCAGCGTAGGTCTGAGCTCCTACAATGAGCAGTTCTTC. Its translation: CASSVGLSSYNEQFF.

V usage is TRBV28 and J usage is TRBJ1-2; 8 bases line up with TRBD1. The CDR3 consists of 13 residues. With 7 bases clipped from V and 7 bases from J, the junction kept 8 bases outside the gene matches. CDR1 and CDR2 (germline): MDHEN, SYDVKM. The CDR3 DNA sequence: TGTGCCAGCACCCAGACAGGGGACGGTGGCTACACCTTC. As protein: CASTQTGDGGYTF.

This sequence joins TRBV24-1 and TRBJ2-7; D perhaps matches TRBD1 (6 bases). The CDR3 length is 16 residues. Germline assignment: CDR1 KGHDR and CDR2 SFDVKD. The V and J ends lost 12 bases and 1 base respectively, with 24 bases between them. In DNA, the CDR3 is TGTGCCCCTCGCGGACCGGGACACCTTCGATCCTACGAGCAGTACGTC. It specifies CAPRGPGHLRSYEQYV.

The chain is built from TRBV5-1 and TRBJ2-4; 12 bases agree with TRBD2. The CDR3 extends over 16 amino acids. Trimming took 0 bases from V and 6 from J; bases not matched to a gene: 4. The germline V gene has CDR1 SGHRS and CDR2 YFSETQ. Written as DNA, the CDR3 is TGCGCCAGCAGCTTGGCCCCTAGCGGGGGGGCAAACATTCAGTACTTC. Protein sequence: CASSLAPSGGANIQYF. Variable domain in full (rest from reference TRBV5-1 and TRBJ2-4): KAGVTQTPRYLIKTRGQQVTLSCSPISGHRSVSWYQQTPGQGLQFLFEYFSETQRNKGNFPGRFSGRQFSNSRSEMNVSTLELGDSALYLCASSLAPSGGANIQYFGAGTRLSVL.

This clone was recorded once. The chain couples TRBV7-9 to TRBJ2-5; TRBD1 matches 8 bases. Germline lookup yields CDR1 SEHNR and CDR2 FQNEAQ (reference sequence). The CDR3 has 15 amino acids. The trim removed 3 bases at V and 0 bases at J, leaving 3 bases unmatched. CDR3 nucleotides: TGTGCCAGCAGCTTCGGACAGGGCCACCAAGAGACCCAGTACTTC. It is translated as CASSFGQGHQETQYF.

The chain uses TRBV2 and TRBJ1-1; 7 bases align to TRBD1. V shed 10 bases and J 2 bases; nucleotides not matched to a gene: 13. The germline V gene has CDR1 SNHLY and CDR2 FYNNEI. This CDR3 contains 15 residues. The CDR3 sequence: CATAGTGEANTEAFF. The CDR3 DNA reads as TGTGCCACGGCCGGTACAGGGGAGGCAAACACTGAAGCTTTCTTT.

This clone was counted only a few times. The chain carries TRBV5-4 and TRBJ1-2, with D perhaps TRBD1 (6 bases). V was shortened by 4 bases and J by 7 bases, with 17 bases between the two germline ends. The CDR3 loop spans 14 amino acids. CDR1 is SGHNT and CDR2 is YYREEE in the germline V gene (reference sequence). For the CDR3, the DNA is TGTGCCAGCAGCCGGGGCGGGGGCTCCAGTGGCTACACCTTC. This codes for CASSRGGGSSGYTF.

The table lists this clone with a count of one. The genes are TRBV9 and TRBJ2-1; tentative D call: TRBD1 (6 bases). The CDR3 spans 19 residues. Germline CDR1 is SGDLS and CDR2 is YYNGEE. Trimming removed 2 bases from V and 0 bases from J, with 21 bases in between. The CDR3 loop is CASSVPRGWDPSSYNEQFF. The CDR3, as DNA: TGTGCCAGCAGCGTCCCTAGGGGGTGGGACCCCAGCTCCTACAATGAGCAGTTCTTC.

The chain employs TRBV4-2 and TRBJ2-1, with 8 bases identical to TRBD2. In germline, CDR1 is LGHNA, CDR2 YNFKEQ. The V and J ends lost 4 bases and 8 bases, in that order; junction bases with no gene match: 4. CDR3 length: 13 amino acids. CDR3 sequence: CASSPGGPDEQFF. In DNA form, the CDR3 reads TGTGCCAGCAGCCCGGGGGGGCCCGATGAGCAGTTCTTC.

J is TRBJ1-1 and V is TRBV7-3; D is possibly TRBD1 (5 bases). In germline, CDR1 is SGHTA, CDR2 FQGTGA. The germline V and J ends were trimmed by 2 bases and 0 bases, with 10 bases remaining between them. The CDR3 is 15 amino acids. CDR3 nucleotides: TGTGCCAGCAGCTTACAGGGTTCCATGAACACTGAAGCTTTCTTT. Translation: CASSLQGSMNTEAFF.